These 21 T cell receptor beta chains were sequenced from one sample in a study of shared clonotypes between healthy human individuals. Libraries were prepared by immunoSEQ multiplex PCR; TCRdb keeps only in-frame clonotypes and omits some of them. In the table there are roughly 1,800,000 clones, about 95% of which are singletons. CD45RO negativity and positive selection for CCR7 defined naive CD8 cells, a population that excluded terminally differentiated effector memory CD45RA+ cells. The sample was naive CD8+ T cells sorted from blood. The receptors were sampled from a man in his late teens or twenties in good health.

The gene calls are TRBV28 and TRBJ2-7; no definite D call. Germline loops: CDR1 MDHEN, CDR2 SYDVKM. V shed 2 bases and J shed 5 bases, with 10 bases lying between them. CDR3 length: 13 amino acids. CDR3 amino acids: CASSLGLGDEQYF. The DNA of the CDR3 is TGTGCCAGCAGTTTAGGTCTGGGCGACGAGCAGTACTTC.

The CDR3 DNA follows: TGCGCCAGCAGCAAAGGGGTGGCAGCCTACGAGCAGTACTTC. It yields the protein CASSKGVAAYEQYF. The rearrangement uses TRBV4-3 and TRBJ2-7; perhaps TRBD1 as D (5 bases). In germline, CDR1 is LGHNA, CDR2 YSLEER. V was shortened by 5 bases and J by 2 bases, with 13 bases between the two germline ends. The CDR3 is 14 amino acids.

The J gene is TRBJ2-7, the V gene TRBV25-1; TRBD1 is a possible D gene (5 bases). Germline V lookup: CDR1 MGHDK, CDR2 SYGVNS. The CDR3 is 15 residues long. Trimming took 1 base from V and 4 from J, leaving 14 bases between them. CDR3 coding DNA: TGTGCCAGCAGTGAATCTACAGGAACTATATACGAGCAGTACTTC. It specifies CASSESTGTIYEQYF.

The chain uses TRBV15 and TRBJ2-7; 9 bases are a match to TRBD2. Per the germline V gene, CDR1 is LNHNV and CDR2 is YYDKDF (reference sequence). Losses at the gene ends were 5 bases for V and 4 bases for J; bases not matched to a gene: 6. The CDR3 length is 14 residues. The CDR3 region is CATSDGSGSYEQYF. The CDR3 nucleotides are TGTGCCACCAGCGATGGTAGCGGGAGTTACGAGCAGTACTTC.

This CDR3 reads CASSHRTGATEAFF. CDR3 bases: TGCGCCAGCAGCCACCGGACAGGGGCCACTGAAGCTTTCTTT. The V and J genes are TRBV4-1 and TRBJ1-1, with TRBD1 identical over 9 bases. The ends lost 3 bases at V and 4 bases at J; junction bases unmatched: 3. Germline V gene lookup returns CDR1 MGHRA and CDR2 YSYEKL. The CDR3 spans 14 residues.

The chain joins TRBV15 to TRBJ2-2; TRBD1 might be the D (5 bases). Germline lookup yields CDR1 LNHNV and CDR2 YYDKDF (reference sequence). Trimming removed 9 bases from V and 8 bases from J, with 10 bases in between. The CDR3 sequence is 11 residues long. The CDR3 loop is CATGQGGELFF. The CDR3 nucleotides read TGTGCCACTGGCCAGGGTGGGGAGCTGTTTTTT.

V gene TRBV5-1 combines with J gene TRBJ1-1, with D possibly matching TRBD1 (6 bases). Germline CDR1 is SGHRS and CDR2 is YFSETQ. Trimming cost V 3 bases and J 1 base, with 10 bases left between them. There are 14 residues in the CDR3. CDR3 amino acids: CASSWGRGNTEAFF. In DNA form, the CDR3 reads TGCGCCAGCAGCTGGGGCAGGGGGAACACTGAAGCTTTCTTT.

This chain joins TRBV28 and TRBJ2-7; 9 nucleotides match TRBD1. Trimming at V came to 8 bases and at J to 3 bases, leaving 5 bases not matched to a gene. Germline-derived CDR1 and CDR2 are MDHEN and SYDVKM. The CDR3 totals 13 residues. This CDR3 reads CASGPGQGYEQYF. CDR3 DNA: TGTGCCAGCGGTCCGGGACAGGGCTACGAGCAGTACTTC.

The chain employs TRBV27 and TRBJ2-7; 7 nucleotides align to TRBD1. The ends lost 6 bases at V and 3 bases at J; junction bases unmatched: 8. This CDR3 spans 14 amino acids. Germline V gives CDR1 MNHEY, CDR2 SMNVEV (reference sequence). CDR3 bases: TGTGCCAGCAGCTCGAACCGGGACAGCTACGAGCAGTACTTC. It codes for CASSSNRDSYEQYF.

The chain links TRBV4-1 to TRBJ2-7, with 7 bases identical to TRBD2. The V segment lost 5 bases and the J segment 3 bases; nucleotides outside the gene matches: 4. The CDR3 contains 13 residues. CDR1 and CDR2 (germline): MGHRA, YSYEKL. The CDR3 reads CASSSRTSYEQYF. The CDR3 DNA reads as TGCGCCAGCAGCTCCCGGACTAGCTACGAGCAGTACTTC.

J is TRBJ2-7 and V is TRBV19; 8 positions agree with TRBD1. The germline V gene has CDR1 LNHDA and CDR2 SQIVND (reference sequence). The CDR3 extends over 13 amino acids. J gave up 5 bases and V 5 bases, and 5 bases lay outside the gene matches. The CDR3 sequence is CASSWTGYNEQYF. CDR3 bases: TGTGCCAGTAGTTGGACAGGGTACAACGAGCAGTACTTC.

The CDR3 DNA reads as TGTGCCAGCAGCGATTCGGGACAGAAGGACAATGAGCAGTTCTTC. Encoded protein: CASSDSGQKDNEQFF. The V call is TRBV9, the J call TRBJ2-1, with 7 nucleotides matching TRBD1. CDR1 is SGDLS and CDR2 is YYNGEE in the germline V gene. V dropped 3 bases and J dropped 5; count of bases not matched to a gene: 8. This CDR3 contains 15 residues.

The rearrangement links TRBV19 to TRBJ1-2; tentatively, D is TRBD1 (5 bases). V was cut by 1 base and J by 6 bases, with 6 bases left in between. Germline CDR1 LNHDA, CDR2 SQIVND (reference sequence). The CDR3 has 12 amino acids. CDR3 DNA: TGTGCCAGTAGTATAGGGGACCATGGCTACACCTTC. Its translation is CASSIGDHGYTF.

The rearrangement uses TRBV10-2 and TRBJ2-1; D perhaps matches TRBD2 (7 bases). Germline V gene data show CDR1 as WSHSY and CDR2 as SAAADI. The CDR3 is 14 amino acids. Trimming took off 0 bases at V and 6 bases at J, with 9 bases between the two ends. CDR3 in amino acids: CASSESGGANEQFF. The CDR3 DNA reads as TGCGCCAGCAGTGAGTCGGGGGGGGCCAATGAGCAGTTCTTC.

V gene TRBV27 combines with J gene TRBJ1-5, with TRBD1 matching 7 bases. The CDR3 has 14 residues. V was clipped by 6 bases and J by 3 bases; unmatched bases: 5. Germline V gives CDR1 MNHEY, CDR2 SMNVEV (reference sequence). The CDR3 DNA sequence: TGTGCCAGCAGCCAGACAGGGTTCAATCAGCCCCAGCATTTT. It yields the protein CASSQTGFNQPQHF.

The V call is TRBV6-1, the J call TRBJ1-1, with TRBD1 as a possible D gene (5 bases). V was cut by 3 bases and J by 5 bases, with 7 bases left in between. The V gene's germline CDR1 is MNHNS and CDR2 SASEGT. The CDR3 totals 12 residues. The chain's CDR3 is CASSDRGTEAFF. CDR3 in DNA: TGTGCCAGCAGTGACCGGGGGACTGAAGCTTTCTTT.

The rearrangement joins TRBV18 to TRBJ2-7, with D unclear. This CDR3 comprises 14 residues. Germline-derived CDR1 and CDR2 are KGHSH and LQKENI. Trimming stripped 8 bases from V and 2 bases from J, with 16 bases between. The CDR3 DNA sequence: TGTGCCAGCCCCAGTCCTACCGCTCCCTACGAGCAGTACTTC. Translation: CASPSPTAPYEQYF.

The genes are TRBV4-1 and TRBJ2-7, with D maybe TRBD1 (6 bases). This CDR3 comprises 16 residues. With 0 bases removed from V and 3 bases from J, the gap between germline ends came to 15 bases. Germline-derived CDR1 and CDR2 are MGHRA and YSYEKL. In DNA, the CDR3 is TGCGCCAGCAGCCAAGAAGAACAGGGTTGGGGCTACGAGCAGTACTTC. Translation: CASSQEEQGWGYEQYF.

CDR3 region: CASSLSLGQGAKEQFF. CDR3 in DNA: TGTGCCAGCAGTTTAAGTTTGGGACAGGGGGCTAAGGAGCAGTTCTTC. The chain couples TRBV27 to TRBJ2-1, with 12 bases matching TRBD1. CDR1 and CDR2 from the germline V gene are MNHEY and SMNVEV (reference sequence). With V trimmed by 2 bases and J by 10 bases, 9 bases remained unmatched. The CDR3 has 16 amino acids.

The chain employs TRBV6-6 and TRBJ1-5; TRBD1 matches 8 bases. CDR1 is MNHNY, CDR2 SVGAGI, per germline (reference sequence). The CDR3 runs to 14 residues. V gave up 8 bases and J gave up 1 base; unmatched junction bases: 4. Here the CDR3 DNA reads TGTGCCAGCCTAACAGGGGGAAGCAATCAGCCCCAGCATTTT. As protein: CASLTGGSNQPQHF.

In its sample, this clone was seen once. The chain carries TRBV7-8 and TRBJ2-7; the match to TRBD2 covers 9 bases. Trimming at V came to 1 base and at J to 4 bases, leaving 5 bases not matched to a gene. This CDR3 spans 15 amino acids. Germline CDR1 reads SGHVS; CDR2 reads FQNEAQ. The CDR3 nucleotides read TGTGCCAGCAGCTTAGGTCCTAGCGGGACGTACGAGCAGTACTTC. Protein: CASSLGPSGTYEQYF.